This is a list of T cell receptor beta chains from one sample in a study of blood T cell repertoires in COVID-19. Sequenced by immunoSEQ multiplex PCR; TCRdb stores in-frame clones only, minus some. The sample holds about 210,000 clones, over 75% seen once. The material sequenced was peripheral blood. The source of these receptors is a woman in her 70s with COVID-19, enrolled during active disease. CDR3s include the opening cysteine and the closing phenylalanine or tryptophan. D genes are given only for firm matches. Clone size is not always given. Where it is, it says once, few, many or a class for expanded clones.

d_call clone_size j_call v_call cdr3_nt cdr3_aa
. few TRBJ1-5 TRBV27 TGTGCCAGCAGTTTAGGCCAGTTCAATCAGCCCCAGCATTTT CASSLGQFNQPQHF
. . TRBJ1-2 TRBV5-6 TGTGCCAGCAGCTTGGTCAGCGGACAGCTTTTTAACTATGGCTACACCTTC CASSLVSGQLFNYGYTF
TRBD1 . TRBJ1-2 TRBV6-5 TGTGCCAGCAGGAGGGGACAGGGCTTATATGGCTACACCTTC CASRRGQGLYGYTF
TRBD1 . TRBJ2-7 TRBV9 TGTGCCAGCAGCCCCGGGGTGACAGGGGGCGAGCAGTACTTC CASSPGVTGGEQYF
TRBD1 once TRBJ2-1 TRBV7-2 TGTGCCAGCAGCTTAAATTCGGGACAGTACAATGAGCAGTTCTTC CASSLNSGQYNEQFF
. . TRBJ2-7 TRBV9 TGTGCCAGCAGTTCCCATGAGGGAAGCTACGAGCAGTACTTC CASSSHEGSYEQYF
. few TRBJ1-1 TRBV29-1 TGCAGCGGCTACAGAGTGAACACTGAAGCTTTCTTT CSGYRVNTEAFF
. . TRBJ2-1 TRBV6-2/TRBV6-3 TGTGCCAGCAGTTTCCCGAACCCGGAGGGTGAGCAGTTCTTC CASSFPNPEGEQFF
. . TRBJ2-1 TRBV24-1 TGTGCCACCAGTGAAAATACAGGCCGGACGCAGTTCTTC CATSENTGRTQFF
. once TRBJ1-2 TRBV5-1 TGCGCCAGCAGCGCCGACTCTTACTATGGCTACACCTTC CASSADSYYGYTF
TRBD2 . TRBJ2-1 TRBV7-9 TGTGCCAGCAGCTTAAAAGGACTAGCGGGAGGGCTCGGTGAGCAGTTCTTC CASSLKGLAGGLGEQFF
TRBD1 . TRBJ2-7 TRBV6-5 TGTGCCAGCAGTTCCTCCGGGACAGGGAAGCCCTACGAGCAGTACTTC CASSSSGTGKPYEQYF
. . TRBJ1-1 TRBV20-1 TGCAGTGCTGGTGCAGGACAAGGGAACACTGAAGCTTTCTTT CSAGAGQGNTEAFF
TRBD1 . TRBJ2-1 TRBV5-4 TGTGCCAGCGAATCACAGGGGGAAACTGGTGAGCAGTTCTTC CASESQGETGEQFF
. . TRBJ2-6 TRBV11-3 TGTGCCAGCAGCTTAGTGAGCGGGCTTGGGGCCAACGTCCTGACTTTC CASSLVSGLGANVLTF
TRBD1 few TRBJ1-4 TRBV27 TGTGCCAGCAGTTTATATTGGGGACAGGATAGTGAAAAACTGTTTTTT CASSLYWGQDSEKLFF
. . TRBJ1-1 TRBV5-6 TGTGCCAGCAGCTTGGTTCTTGTCAGGGGTAACACTGAAGCTTTCTTT CASSLVLVRGNTEAFF
. . TRBJ1-5 TRBV27 TGTGCCAGCAGTTTATATTCGGGGGACTCTAGCAATCAGCCCCAGCATTTT CASSLYSGDSSNQPQHF
TRBD1 . TRBJ2-3 TRBV6-5 TGTGCCAGCAGTTACTTCGGACAGGGGATAGATACGCAGTATTTT CASSYFGQGIDTQYF
TRBD2 . TRBJ2-3 TRBV6-1 TGTGCCAGCGGTGGGAGGGGGCTAGCGGGAGTGTGGGGTTCGACAGATACGCAGTATTTT CASGGRGLAGVWGSTDTQYF
TRBD2 . TRBJ2-7 TRBV27 TGTGCCAGCCGGACTAGCGGGCTTCCCGGGGAACGGGGCGAGCAGTACTTC CASRTSGLPGERGEQYF
TRBD2 . TRBJ2-2 TRBV3-1/TRBV3-2 TGTGCCAGCAGCCAACCCCTAGCGGTTAACACCGGGGAGCTGTTTTTT CASSQPLAVNTGELFF